Sequencing of this T cell receptor (beta chain) was carried out in a study of CD8+CD57+ T cells in acquired aplastic anemia. Profiles of TCR beta VDJ and CDR3 were generated from a genomic DNA template. Via MiXCR, TCRdb re-called the reads, giving one row per CDR3 protein. The table lists a few hundred thousand distinct CDR3 sequences, approximately 57% of them singletons. Comment on this clonotype: As yet, its antigen is unknown.

Study results and caveats: Levels of CD8+ Simpson's diversity were not significantly distinct in patients versus controls.

The V and J ends lost 3 bases and 5 bases, in that order; junction bases with no gene match: 7. The germline V gene encodes CDR1 SGDLS and CDR2 YYNGEE. The CDR3 extends over 15 amino acids. This TCR derives from a human donor in good health. This sequence joins TRBV9 and TRBJ2-1; 8 bases line up with TRBD1. The sequenced sample consisted of sorted CD4+, CD8+, or CD8+CD57+ T cells (not recorded which) from PBMCs. The DNA of the CDR3 is TGTGCCAGCAGCGCGGGTGGACAGGGAAACAATGAGCAGTTCTTC. It yields the protein CASSAGGQGNNEQFF.